These T cell receptor beta chains were read from a single sample in a study of metastatic and nonmetastatic thyroid tumors. MiXCR reprocessed the PCR reads for TCRdb. The table includes 20,000 to 25,000 clones, about a fifth detected once. Material for sequencing was blood. The receptors were gathered from a female donor with papillary thyroid cancer or a benign thyroid nodule (not recorded which). Some clones in this sample may be carry-over from other donors' samples. Each CDR3 is given without its conserved first and last residue.

CDR3: ASSLANSGNTIY; J: TRBJ1-3; V: TRBV6-2/TRBV6-3
CDR3: ATSDAMTVSPYGYT; J: TRBJ1-2; V: TRBV24-1
CDR3: ASSRWAGGLSGYT; J: TRBJ1-2; V: TRBV11-2
CDR3: SARSPWDSPLH; J: TRBJ1-6; V: TRBV20-1
CDR3: SANRQDRGSPLH; J: TRBJ1-6; V: TRBV20-1
CDR3: ASAQGYGNTIY; J: TRBJ1-3; V: TRBV12-3/TRBV12-4
CDR3: SASTSQYEQY; J: TRBJ2-7; V: TRBV20-1
CDR3: ASSLSEGGPYEQY; J: TRBJ2-7; V: TRBV7-2
CDR3: SARDPASGFSYEQY; J: TRBJ2-7; V: TRBV20-1
CDR3: ASTYRVNQPQH; J: TRBJ1-5; V: TRBV19
CDR3: ASTPTGWLEKLF; J: TRBJ1-4; V: TRBV6-1
CDR3: ASSDSFNQPQH; J: TRBJ1-5; V: TRBV2
CDR3: ASSLGDRGEQY; J: TRBJ2-7; V: TRBV5-6
CDR3: ASSIGGGADYGYT; J: TRBJ1-2; V: TRBV19
CDR3: SGGYGTSGLTDTQY; J: TRBJ2-3; V: TRBV20-1
CDR3: ASSRGQDNQPQH; J: TRBJ1-5; V: TRBV7-6
CDR3: SAGDRVKTNYGYT; J: TRBJ1-2; V: TRBV20-1
CDR3: ASSLGIGALRTTDTQY; J: TRBJ2-3; V: TRBV5-1
CDR3: ASSLVGLAGASEQY; J: TRBJ2-7; V: TRBV7-6
CDR3: ASSYKSYGYT; J: TRBJ1-2; V: TRBV2
CDR3: AGAGIITDTQY; J: TRBJ2-3; V: TRBV19
CDR3: ASSICGIGDRGETQY; J: TRBJ2-5; V: TRBV19
CDR3: ASSQDSQSTDTQY; J: TRBJ2-3; V: TRBV4-1
CDR3: ASSQPGRGGELF; J: TRBJ2-2; V: TRBV4-1
CDR3: ASSLGQVNSGANVLT; J: TRBJ2-6; V: TRBV11-2
CDR3: ASSVQGNVVDEQF; J: TRBJ2-1; V: TRBV9
CDR3: ASSPNKDPSNHPNAKLF; J: TRBJ1-4; V: TRBV18